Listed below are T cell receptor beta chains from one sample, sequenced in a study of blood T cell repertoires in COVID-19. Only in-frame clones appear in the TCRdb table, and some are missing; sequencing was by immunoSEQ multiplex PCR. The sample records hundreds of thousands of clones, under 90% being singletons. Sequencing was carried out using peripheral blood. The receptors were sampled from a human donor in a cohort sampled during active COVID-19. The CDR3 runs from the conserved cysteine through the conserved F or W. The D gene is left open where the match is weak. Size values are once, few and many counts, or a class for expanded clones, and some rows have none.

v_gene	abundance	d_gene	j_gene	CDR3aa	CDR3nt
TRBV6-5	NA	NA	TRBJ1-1	CASRTDLSPLEAFF	TGTGCCAGCAGGACAGACCTGAGCCCATTGGAAGCTTTCTTT
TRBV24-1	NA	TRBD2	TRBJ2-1	CATSDPGREGPHGQFF	TGTGCCACCAGTGACCCTGGACGGGAGGGGCCCCATGGGCAGTTCTTC
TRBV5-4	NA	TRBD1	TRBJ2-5	CASSSALTGAETQYF	TGTGCCAGCAGCTCCGCCTTGACAGGGGCAGAGACCCAGTACTTC
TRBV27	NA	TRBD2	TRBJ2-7	CASSPSLAGGLEQYF	TGTGCCAGCAGTCCATCACTAGCGGGAGGACTCGAGCAGTACTTC
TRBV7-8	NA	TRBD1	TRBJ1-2	CASSLRDSSFYGYTF	TGTGCCAGCAGCTTACGGGACAGCTCCTTCTATGGCTACACCTTC
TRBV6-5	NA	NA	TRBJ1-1	CASSTPYSEAFF	TGTGCCAGCAGCACCCCGTACAGTGAAGCTTTCTTT
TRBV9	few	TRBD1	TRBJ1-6	CASSVTGGLSPLHF	TGTGCCAGCAGCGTAACAGGGGGCTTGTCACCCCTCCACTTT
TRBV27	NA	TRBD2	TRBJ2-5	CASSLLSSGPQETQYF	TGTGCCAGCAGCTTACTGTCTAGCGGACCCCAAGAGACCCAGTACTTC
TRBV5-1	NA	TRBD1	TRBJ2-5	CASSSQGAPRETQYF	TGCGCCAGCAGCTCCCAGGGGGCTCCCAGGGAGACCCAGTACTTC
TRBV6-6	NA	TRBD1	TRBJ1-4	CASSRAGQGVEKLFF	TGTGCCAGCAGTCGGGCGGGACAGGGGGTTGAAAAACTGTTTTTT
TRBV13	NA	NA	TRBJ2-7	CASSAGGINEQYF	TGTGCCAGCAGCGCTGGGGGGATCAACGAGCAGTACTTC
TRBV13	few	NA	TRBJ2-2	CASSLPGTGPTGELFF	TGTGCCAGCAGCCTACCCGGTACAGGGCCCACCGGGGAGCTGTTTTTT
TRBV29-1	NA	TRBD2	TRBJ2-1	CSAVGTSGQRGNEQFF	TGCAGCGCCGTTGGGACTAGCGGACAAAGAGGGAATGAGCAGTTCTTC
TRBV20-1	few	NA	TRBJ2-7	CSAAQVEQYF	TGCAGTGCTGCCCAGGTGGAGCAGTACTTC
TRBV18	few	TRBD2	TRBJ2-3	CASSPLPGLAGDSDTQYF	TGTGCCAGCTCACCCCTACCGGGACTAGCGGGAGATTCAGATACGCAGTATTTT
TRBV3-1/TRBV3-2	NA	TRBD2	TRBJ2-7	CASSRQRMGLAGEQYF	TGTGCCAGCAGCCGACAAAGAATGGGACTAGCGGGCGAGCAGTACTTC
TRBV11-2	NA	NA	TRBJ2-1	CASSLLEQAYNEQFF	TGTGCCAGCAGCCTTCTCGAGCAGGCCTACAATGAGCAGTTCTTC
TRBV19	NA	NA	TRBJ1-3	CASSIDRGSGNTIYF	TGTGCCAGTAGTATAGATCGAGGCTCTGGAAACACCATATATTTT